The following is a T cell receptor (beta chain) sequence with its context. V was cut by 8 bases and J by 3 bases, with 14 bases left in between. Germline V lookup: CDR1 MNHEY, CDR2 SMNVEV (reference sequence). The CDR3 runs to 15 residues. The sample is drawn from a study of cytomegalovirus exposure and HLA in healthy donors. In the PCR, 60 Vbeta and 13 Jbeta primers were used. Generated by immunoSEQ multiplex PCR, the TCRdb table keeps only in-frame clones and is missing some. The data show more than 150,000 clones, with about four fifths seen just once and 1.5% held by the top ten. This sequence was found in a man aged 35-49 years in good health and CMV-seronegative. The sequenced material came from PBMCs. This chain uses TRBV27 with TRBJ1-6, with D possibly matching TRBD1 (6 bases). CDR3 nucleotide sequence: TGTGCCAGCGGGGGGGCAGGGTACTATAATTCACCCCTCCACTTT. Translation: CASGGAGYYNSPLHF.